The clone carrying this TCR beta chain has just one count. What it recognizes is unknown. Naive CD8 cells, CD45RO-negative and positively selected for CCR7, excluded terminally differentiated effector memory CD45RA+ cells. Germline V gene sequence: CDR1 SQVTM, CDR2 ANQGSEA. This CDR3 has 16 residues. Trimming cost V 2 bases and J 0 bases; bases outside gene matches: 6. This specimen belongs to a study of shared clonotypes between healthy human individuals. The study's findings and limits: A reduction in generation probabilities was seen for non-shared clonotypes relative to those shared by all four donors. Sharing of clonotypes among donors was expected to vary with sequencing depth. Inspection by rarefaction showed sorted-subset sequencing to be incomplete despite large depth.

Profiled with immunoSEQ multiplex PCR; TCRdb holds only in-frame clones, not every one. The sample lists around 2,000,000 clones, roughly 91% occurring once. This chain uses TRBV29-1 with TRBJ2-1; TRBD1 agrees at 8 bases. Sequencing was carried out using naive CD8+ T cells from PBMCs. The clonotype was recovered from a man aged 18 to 29 in good health. Some clones in this sample may be carry-over from other donors' samples. In DNA, the CDR3 is TGCAGCGTTGAATATCTTGACAGGGGCTCCTACAATGAGCAGTTCTTC. Amino acid sequence: CSVEYLDRGSYNEQFF.